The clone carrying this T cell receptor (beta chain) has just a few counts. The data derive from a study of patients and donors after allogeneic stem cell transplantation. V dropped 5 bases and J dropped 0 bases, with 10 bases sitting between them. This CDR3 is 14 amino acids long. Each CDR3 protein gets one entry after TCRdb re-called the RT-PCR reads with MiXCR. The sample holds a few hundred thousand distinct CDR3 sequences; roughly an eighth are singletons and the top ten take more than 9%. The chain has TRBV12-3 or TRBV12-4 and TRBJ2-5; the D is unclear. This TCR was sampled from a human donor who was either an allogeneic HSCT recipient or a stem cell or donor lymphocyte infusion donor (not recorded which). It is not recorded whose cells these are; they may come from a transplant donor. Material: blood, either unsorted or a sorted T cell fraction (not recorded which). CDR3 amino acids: CASSHPTNQETQYF. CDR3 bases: TGTGCCAGCAGTCACCCGACAAACCAAGAGACCCAGTACTTC.